The 26 T cell receptor beta chains below were found in one sample sequenced in a study of cytomegalovirus exposure and HLA in healthy donors. The method was immunoSEQ multiplex PCR; TCRdb's version includes in-frame clones alone and lacks a portion of them. This sample yields 150,000 to 200,000 clones, of which 75% to 90% are seen a single time; 2% to 2.5% belongs to the top ten. Sequences were obtained from PBMCs. The receptors shown here come from a woman aged 18-29 years in good health and CMV-seronegative.

The chain couples TRBV28 to TRBJ1-2; the match to TRBD1 covers 11 bases. From germline, CDR1 is MDHEN and CDR2 SYDVKM. This CDR3 contains 17 residues. J was trimmed by 1 base and V by 1 base; bases with no gene match: 5. The CDR3: CASSLSADRGLNYGYTF. The CDR3 bases are TGTGCCAGCAGTTTATCAGCGGACAGGGGGCTTAACTATGGCTACACCTTC.

V is TRBV30 and J is TRBJ2-3, with 11 bases fitting TRBD2. This CDR3 is built from 13 residues. The germline V gene encodes CDR1 GTSNPN and CDR2 SVGIG (reference sequence). Trimming at V came to 8 bases and at J to 6 bases, leaving 7 bases not matched to a gene. The CDR3 region is CAGLAGGADTQYF. As DNA, the CDR3 is TGTGCCGGTCTAGCGGGGGGCGCCGATACGCAGTATTTT.

The gene calls are TRBV15 and TRBJ2-1, with D maybe TRBD2 (5 bases). This CDR3 contains 13 residues. Germline values: CDR1 LNHNV, CDR2 YYDKDF (reference sequence). V was trimmed by 4 bases and J by 6 bases, leaving 10 bases between them. CDR3 region: CATSMRASNEQFF. CDR3 in DNA: TGTGCCACCAGCATGAGGGCCTCCAATGAGCAGTTCTTC.

The chain uses TRBV2 and TRBJ1-5; possibly TRBD1 for D (5 bases). V lost 4 bases and J 10 bases, leaving 14 bases between the germline ends. Germline loops: CDR1 SNHLY, CDR2 FYNNEI. The length of the CDR3 is 13 residues. The CDR3 here is CASSGMRGGPQHF. Written as DNA, the CDR3 is TGTGCCAGCAGTGGGATGCGGGGGGGTCCCCAGCATTTT.

This clone was seen a few times. V usage is TRBV6-1 and J usage is TRBJ1-2, with unresolved D. CDR1 is MNHNS, CDR2 SASEGT, per germline. The V gene lost 7 bases and the J gene lost 1 base, with 7 bases spanning the gap. This CDR3 has 12 residues. This CDR3 is CASKGDNYGYTF. The CDR3 DNA reads TGTGCCAGCAAGGGAGATAACTATGGCTACACCTTC.

The chain combines TRBV10-1 with TRBJ1-4; D call uncertain. The V end lost 3 bases, the J end lost 8 bases, and 13 bases lay between the germline ends. Germline CDR1 and CDR2: WNHNN and SYGVQD (reference sequence). This CDR3 is built from 14 residues. The CDR3, as DNA: TGCGCCAGCAGTGACCCCGAGGGCCCGGAAAAACTGTTTTTT. It is translated as CASSDPEGPEKLFF.

The chain links TRBV7-2 to TRBJ2-1; 9 bases are shared with TRBD2. The J segment lost 7 bases and the V segment lost 1 base, leaving 2 bases of the junction unmatched. Germline V gene sequence: CDR1 SGHTA, CDR2 FQGNSA. The CDR3 sequence is 14 residues long. The CDR3 spells CASSLVAGDNEQFF. DNA for the CDR3: TGTGCCAGCAGCTTAGTAGCGGGAGATAATGAGCAGTTCTTC.

The V and J genes are TRBV18 and TRBJ2-2, with 7 bases aligning to TRBD1. Germline V lookup: CDR1 KGHSH, CDR2 LQKENI. This CDR3 is built from 18 residues. V dropped 0 bases and J dropped 2; count of bases not matched to a gene: 9. CDR3 residues: CASSPPAPGQFNTGELFF. CDR3 sequence (DNA): TGTGCCAGCTCACCACCGGCGCCGGGACAGTTTAACACCGGGGAGCTGTTTTTT. The variable domain in full, with the rest retrieved from reference TRBV18 and TRBJ2-2, is NAGVMQNPRHLVRRRGQEARLRCSPMKGHSHVYWYRQLPEEGLKFMVYLQKENIIDESGMPKERFSAEFPKEGPSILRIQQVVRGDSAAYFCASSPPAPGQFNTGELFFGEGSRLTVL.

The CDR3, as DNA: TGTGCCAGCAGCTTAGACGGCGGGGAGCTGTTTTTT. Its translation is CASSLDGGELFF. The chain joins TRBV7-8 to TRBJ2-2; D remains ambiguous. Per germline, CDR1 SGHVS and CDR2 FQNEAQ. This CDR3 comprises 12 residues. Trimming left V 1 base short and J 7 bases short, with 4 bases between.

The rearrangement joins TRBV4-3 to TRBJ2-7; 7 bases are shared with TRBD1. The CDR3 is 14 amino acids. The germline gives CDR1 LGHNA, CDR2 YSLEER. Trimming removed 0 bases from V and 5 bases from J; junction bases left unmatched: 4. The CDR3 DNA follows: TGCGCCAGCAGCCAAGATCCAGGGGGTAACGAGCAGTACTTC. Protein sequence: CASSQDPGGNEQYF.

The chain employs TRBV9 and TRBJ2-1, with TRBD2 as a possible D gene (5 bases). Trimming took 3 bases from V and 8 from J, leaving 18 bases between them. CDR1 SGDLS and CDR2 YYNGEE come from the germline V gene. The CDR3 totals 15 residues. The CDR3 region is CASSGAAREFDEQFF. DNA for the CDR3: TGTGCCAGCAGCGGCGCGGCCCGGGAATTTGATGAGCAGTTCTTC.

CDR3 nucleotides: TGCGCCAGCAGCCAAGCCCCAGCGGGAGAGGGAGAGACCCAGTACTTC. Protein product: CASSQAPAGEGETQYF. The V call is TRBV4-3, the J call TRBJ2-5; 8 bases align to TRBD2. This CDR3 comprises 16 residues. The V gene end was trimmed by 1 base and the J gene end by 4 bases; junction bases not matched to a gene: 8. CDR1 LGHNA and CDR2 YSLEER come from the germline V gene.

This chain connects TRBV2 to TRBJ2-2, with 8 bases aligning to TRBD2. Germline lookup yields CDR1 SNHLY and CDR2 FYNNEI. This CDR3 has 16 amino acids. The trim removed 2 bases at V and 3 bases at J, leaving 5 bases unmatched. The CDR3 region is CASSEQAGGHTGELFF. The CDR3 DNA is TGTGCCAGCAGTGAACAGGCGGGGGGTCACACCGGGGAGCTGTTTTTT.

The CDR3, as DNA: TGCGCCAGCAGCTTGGCCCGGACAGGGGGTATTAGCTCCCGAGGGTCACCCCTCCACTTT. Its protein product is CASSLARTGGISSRGSPLHF. V is TRBV5-1 and J is TRBJ1-6, with TRBD1 matching 10 bases. V was pared by 0 bases and J by 10 bases, with 19 bases of the junction left unmatched. This CDR3 comprises 20 residues. Looked up from germline, CDR1 is SGHRS and CDR2 is YFSETQ.

This clone was seen a single time. The rearrangement links TRBV29-1 to TRBJ2-7, with 10 bases fitting TRBD2. The germline gives CDR1 SQVTM, CDR2 ANQGSEA. Losses at the gene ends were 6 bases for V and 4 bases for J; bases not matched to a gene: 9. The CDR3 loop spans 14 amino acids. The CDR3 DNA follows: TGCAGCGTCATCGCTAGCGGGAGTGGTTACGAGCAGTACTTC. This encodes CSVIASGSGYEQYF.

The chain couples TRBV19 to TRBJ1-1; D is possibly TRBD1 (5 bases). Germline V gene sequence: CDR1 LNHDA, CDR2 SQIVND (reference sequence). This CDR3 comprises 15 residues. V was cut by 2 bases and J by 8 bases, with 18 bases left in between. The CDR3 spells CASSITREINREAFF. The CDR3 DNA is TGTGCCAGTAGTATAACCCGAGAGATTAACAGGGAAGCTTTCTTT.

This chain uses TRBV27 with TRBJ2-2; D remains unclear. The CDR3 has 13 residues. Trimming took 6 bases from V and 4 from J, leaving 9 bases between them. From germline, CDR1 is MNHEY and CDR2 SMNVEV (reference sequence). CDR3 sequence reads: CASRPSGTGELFF. The CDR3 nucleotides are TGTGCCAGCAGGCCCAGTGGCACCGGGGAGCTGTTTTTT.

J is TRBJ2-1 and V is TRBV29-1; D is unclear. CDR3 length equals 11 residues. Germline values: CDR1 SQVTM, CDR2 ANQGSEA. Trimming removed 7 bases at V and 5 bases at J, with 9 bases between. Here the CDR3 reads CSGRLNNEQFF. DNA of the CDR3: TGCAGCGGCCGCCTAAACAATGAGCAGTTCTTC.

This clone was detected only a few times. This chain connects TRBV7-8 to TRBJ2-7, with unresolved D. Trimming stripped 1 base from V and 0 bases from J, with 7 bases between. The CDR3 spans 14 residues. Germline values: CDR1 SGHVS, CDR2 FQNEAQ. The CDR3 protein is CASSLELYSYEQYF. CDR3 bases: TGTGCCAGCAGCTTAGAGCTCTACTCCTACGAGCAGTACTTC.

This chain links TRBV5-6 with TRBJ1-3; D perhaps matches TRBD1 (5 bases). This CDR3 has 16 amino acids. The germline V and J ends were trimmed by 3 bases and 0 bases, with 13 bases remaining between them. CDR1 SGHDT and CDR2 YYEEEE come from the germline V gene. The CDR3 region is CASSSPGLSSGNTIYF. In DNA form, the CDR3 reads TGTGCCAGCAGCTCCCCGGGACTCTCCTCTGGAAACACCATATATTTT.

For the CDR3, the DNA is TGCGCCAGCGGGGACTTCAGCTCCTACAATGAGCAGTTCTTC. It codes for CASGDFSSYNEQFF. The chain joins TRBV5-1 to TRBJ2-1; D possibly corresponds to TRBD2 (6 bases). In germline, CDR1 is SGHRS, CDR2 YFSETQ. V was trimmed by 7 bases and J by 0 bases, leaving 11 bases between them. CDR3 length: 14 residues.

Only one count was recorded for this clone. The V gene is TRBV5-6, the J gene TRBJ1-2; D not certain. The V gene lost 2 bases and the J gene lost 4 bases, with 15 bases spanning the gap. CDR1 is SGHDT, CDR2 YYEEEE, per germline. The CDR3 sequence is 15 residues long. CDR3 DNA: TGTGCCAGCAGCTTACCCGGGAGAGGGAGCTATGGCTACACCTTC. It encodes CASSLPGRGSYGYTF.

This chain joins TRBV19 and TRBJ1-5; no reliable D call. Germline V gives CDR1 LNHDA, CDR2 SQIVND (reference sequence). V dropped 5 bases and J dropped 3 bases, with 8 bases sitting between them. The CDR3 consists of 13 residues. Here the CDR3 DNA reads TGTGCCAGTAGTGGCTCAATCAATCAGCCCCAGCATTTT. Protein: CASSGSINQPQHF.

CDR3 in amino acids: CASSSWDSRGLSEQFF. DNA of the CDR3: TGTGCCAGCAGCTCTTGGGACTCTCGAGGGTTGAGTGAGCAGTTCTTC. The chain joins TRBV9 to TRBJ2-1, with D possibly TRBD2 on 6 matching bases. Germline CDR1 SGDLS, CDR2 YYNGEE. The CDR3 contains 16 residues. The V gene lost 4 bases and the J gene lost 9 bases, with 23 bases spanning the gap.

The V and J genes are TRBV2 and TRBJ2-1; 9 bases agree with TRBD2. The germline CDR1 and CDR2 sequences are SNHLY and FYNNEI. This CDR3 spans 15 amino acids. V was pared by 3 bases and J by 9 bases, with 9 bases of the junction left unmatched. For the CDR3, the DNA is TGTGCCAGCAGTGAGAGGTTAGCGGGAGCGGGTGAGCAGTTCTTC. This translates into CASSERLAGAGEQFF.

V and J are TRBV9 and TRBJ2-1; TRBD2 might be the D (6 bases). Per the germline V gene, CDR1 is SGDLS and CDR2 is YYNGEE. V lost 2 bases and J lost 8, with 14 bases in between. This CDR3 has 14 residues. DNA of the CDR3: TGTGCCAGCAGCGTTACTCTAAGGGACTATGAGCAGTTCTTC. Its protein is CASSVTLRDYEQFF.